One and the same sample provided the 4 T cell receptor beta chains below, sequenced in a study of OX40 agonist ivuxolimab in advanced cancers. Clones were read by immunoSEQ multiplex PCR, and TCRdb kept only the in-frame ones, dropping some. The sample lists roughly 29,000 clones, approximately 83% seen once, with over 25% in the top ten. The sample in question was CD4+ or CD8+ T cells sorted from blood, obtained in a trial of the OX40 agonist ivuxolimab. These receptors all come from an adult with an advanced solid tumor such as melanoma, head and neck, liver or kidney cancer.

This clone appeared once. This chain connects TRBV7-8 to TRBJ2-3; D unclear. CDR3 size: 15 residues. The V gene's germline CDR1 is SGHVS and CDR2 FQNEAQ. The V gene lost 3 bases and the J gene lost 4 bases, with 14 bases spanning the gap. This CDR3 reads CASSFDPPSADTQYF. The CDR3 DNA sequence: TGTGCCAGCAGCTTCGACCCCCCATCAGCAGATACGCAGTATTTT.

The chain is built from TRBV6-5 and TRBJ2-3, with 8 positions matching TRBD1. Germline V lookup: CDR1 MNHEY, CDR2 SVGAGI. The CDR3 spans 16 residues. V lost 2 bases to trimming and J lost 3 bases; unmatched junction nucleotides: 7. CDR3 protein: CASSYLGQGETDTQYF. The CDR3 bases are TGTGCCAGCAGTTACCTAGGACAGGGTGAGACAGATACGCAGTATTTT.

This sequence joins TRBV11-3 and TRBJ2-1; D tentatively fits TRBD1 or TRBD2 (5 bases each). Germline V gives CDR1 SGHNT, CDR2 YENEEA. CDR3 length: 16 amino acids. The V and J ends lost 1 base and 3 bases respectively, with 13 bases between them. CDR3 loop: CASSLGARGDYNEQFF. CDR3 DNA: TGTGCCAGCAGCTTAGGGGCAAGAGGGGACTACAATGAGCAGTTCTTC.

The CDR3 DNA reads TGTGCCAGCAGTCCCCTGGGAGGGTTTGATGGCTACACCTTC. This translates into CASSPLGGFDGYTF. This sequence joins TRBV6-1 and TRBJ1-2, with D uncertain. The CDR3 has 14 residues. Germline V gives CDR1 MNHNS, CDR2 SASEGT. Trimming cost V 5 bases and J 6 bases, with 16 bases left between them.